One sample yielded the 20 T cell receptor beta chains listed below, sequenced in a study of blood T cells in healthy people across ages. Primers used in a second PCR of roughly 7 to 11 cycles were a sample-barcoded 5' primer and a J-beta primer mix. TCRdb re-derived calls from the 5' RACE reads in MiXCR, one entry per CDR3 protein. In the table there are 790,000 or so distinct CDR3 sequences, 45% to 70% of which are singletons. The source material was blood. The receptors were sampled from a man aged 35 to 55 in good health.

This clonotype has more than one count but fewer than ten. This rearrangement joins TRBV2 to TRBJ2-7; TRBD2 agrees at 13 bases. The junction had 1 base not matched to a gene; V was cut back by 5 bases and J by 3 bases. The CDR3 spans 14 residues. The germline V gene has CDR1 SNHLY and CDR2 FYNNEI. CDR3: CASSRLAGGYEQYF. For the CDR3, the DNA is TGTGCCAGCAGTCGACTAGCGGGAGGCTACGAGCAGTACTTC.

This chain connects TRBV5-1 to TRBJ2-5, with D uncertain. Germline CDR1 and CDR2: SGHRS and YFSETQ. The length of the CDR3 is 14 residues. Trimming took 3 bases from V and 2 from J, leaving 11 bases between them. The CDR3 reads CASSSKRQQETQYF. Written as DNA, the CDR3 is TGCGCCAGCAGCTCAAAACGACAACAAGAGACCCAGTACTTC.

V is TRBV29-1 and J is TRBJ2-5; D unresolved. CDR1 is SQVTM and CDR2 is ANQGSEA in the germline V gene. The CDR3 is 12 amino acids. V was cut by 7 bases and J by 5 bases, with 14 bases left in between. As DNA, the CDR3 is TGCAGCGGACTCAATTACGGGGAGACCCAGTACTTC. Its protein product is CSGLNYGETQYF. Filled out from reference TRBV29-1 and TRBJ2-5, the complete variable domain reads SAVISQKPSRDICQRGTSLTIQCQVDSQVTMMFWYRQQPGQSLTLIATANQGSEATYESGFVIDKFPISRPNLTFSTLTVSNMSPEDSSIYLCSGLNYGETQYFGPGTRLLVL.

V usage is TRBV11-2 and J usage is TRBJ2-5; D is perhaps TRBD2 (5 bases). Per the germline V gene, CDR1 is SGHAT and CDR2 is FQNNGV. This CDR3 is 15 amino acids long. The ends were cut back, 1 base at V and 11 bases at J, with 20 bases in the middle. The CDR3 loop reads CASSLVLPPEGEQYF. For the CDR3, the DNA is TGTGCCAGCAGCTTAGTTCTTCCCCCCGAGGGTGAGCAGTACTTC.

In DNA, the CDR3 is TGTGCCATCAGTGACCAGACGTTAGCCAAAAACATTCAGTACTTC. Translating gives CAISDQTLAKNIQYF. V gene TRBV10-3 combines with J gene TRBJ2-4; D gene unclear. V was shortened by 3 bases and J by 0 bases, with 9 bases between the two germline ends. This CDR3 has 15 amino acids. Germline V gene data show CDR1 as ENHRY and CDR2 as SYGVKD.

This rearrangement joins TRBV20-1 to TRBJ1-2; D is perhaps TRBD1 (6 bases). The CDR3 is 14 amino acids. The V end lost 3 bases, the J end lost 4 bases, and 15 bases lay between the germline ends. Germline V lookup: CDR1 DFQATT, CDR2 SNEGSKA (reference sequence). CDR3 coding DNA: TGCAGTGCTAGTGGGCAGGGGATTTCCTATGGCTACACCTTC. Its protein is CSASGQGISYGYTF.

The V gene is TRBV9, the J gene TRBJ2-5; unclear D gene. There are 13 residues in the CDR3. Germline CDR1 is SGDLS and CDR2 is YYNGEE. V was trimmed by 0 bases and J by 5 bases, leaving 8 bases between them. CDR3 nucleotides: TGTGCCAGCAGCGTAGGGATGCGGGAGACCCAGTACTTC. This sequence encodes CASSVGMRETQYF.

This chain uses TRBV29-1 with TRBJ2-5, with TRBD1 identical over 7 bases. CDR1 is SQVTM and CDR2 is ANQGSEA in the germline V gene. V lost 2 bases, J lost 2 bases, and 11 bases stayed unmatched. The CDR3 length is 16 residues. The CDR3: CSVEPNERGLQETQYF. The CDR3 DNA reads TGCAGCGTTGAACCCAACGAAAGGGGGCTTCAAGAGACCCAGTACTTC.

The CDR3 protein is CSVKQGANDQPQHF. The CDR3 DNA reads TGCAGCGTCAAGCAGGGGGCTAATGATCAGCCCCAGCATTTT. V and J are TRBV29-1 and TRBJ1-5, with 8 bases identical to TRBD1. J gave up 5 bases and V 6 bases, and 9 bases lay outside the gene matches. Germline V gene lookup returns CDR1 SQVTM and CDR2 ANQGSEA. This CDR3 has 14 amino acids.

V usage is TRBV20-1 and J usage is TRBJ2-7; TRBD2 aligns across 7 bases. J was trimmed by 3 bases and V by 1 base; bases with no gene match: 6. Germline assignment: CDR1 DFQATT and CDR2 SNEGSKA (reference sequence). The CDR3 is 14 residues long. CDR3 coding DNA: TGCAGTGCTAGAGCGGGGGAGGGAGGCTACGAGCAGTACTTC. Translating it yields CSARAGEGGYEQYF.

The chain recombines TRBV7-9 with TRBJ1-5, with a weak D call TRBD1 (6 bases). V lost 3 bases, J lost 5 bases, and 17 bases lay in between. Germline V gives CDR1 SEHNR, CDR2 FQNEAQ (reference sequence). The length of the CDR3 is 16 residues. CDR3 in amino acids: CASSLSTTGPDQPQHF. The CDR3 region has the DNA TGTGCCAGCAGCTTGAGTACGACAGGACCTGATCAGCCCCAGCATTTT.

There are a few counts of this clonotype. The genes are TRBV29-1 and TRBJ2-1; TRBD1 or TRBD2 may be the D gene (5 bases each). The CDR3 sequence is 13 residues long. Trimming left V 5 bases short and J 6 bases short, with 14 bases between. The germline V gene encodes CDR1 SQVTM and CDR2 ANQGSEA. This chain's CDR3 is CSVSGTTFNEQFF. CDR3 DNA: TGCAGCGTTTCCGGGACCACCTTCAATGAGCAGTTCTTC.

The chain recombines TRBV4-1 with TRBJ1-2; D gene unclear. Trimming took off 3 bases at V and 4 bases at J, with 9 bases between the two ends. CDR1 is MGHRA and CDR2 is YSYEKL in the germline V gene. This CDR3 has 13 residues. The CDR3 reads CASSHPGGYGYTF. Here the CDR3 DNA reads TGCGCCAGCAGCCACCCCGGCGGCTATGGCTACACCTTC.

This rearrangement joins TRBV6-4 to TRBJ2-3, with 8 bases fitting TRBD2. Germline CDR1 MRHNA, CDR2 SNTAGT. V gave up 4 bases and J gave up 3 bases; unmatched junction bases: 6. The CDR3 is 15 amino acids. The CDR3 DNA sequence: TGTGCCAGCAGTGTAACGGGAGGGCCAACAGATACGCAGTATTTT. It is translated as CASSVTGGPTDTQYF.

V gene TRBV20-1 combines with J gene TRBJ1-5; 8 nucleotides align to TRBD1. Germline loops: CDR1 DFQATT, CDR2 SNEGSKA (reference sequence). The CDR3 is 14 residues long. The V segment lost 2 bases and the J segment 6 bases; nucleotides outside the gene matches: 6. The CDR3 DNA sequence: TGCAGTGCTAGATATACAGGGGGAGGTCAGCCCCAGCATTTT. Translating it yields CSARYTGGGQPQHF.

The chain is built from TRBV28 and TRBJ2-4, with 7 nucleotides matching TRBD2. The V and J ends lost 5 bases and 13 bases, in that order; junction bases with no gene match: 20. This CDR3 has 16 amino acids. Germline V gives CDR1 MDHEN, CDR2 SYDVKM. CDR3 DNA sequence: TGTGCCAGCAGTAACCGGGAGGCTAGCGGCAACAATGAGCAGTACTTC. Residues: CASSNREASGNNEQYF.

The chain has TRBV11-3 and TRBJ2-1, with 11 positions matching TRBD2. V lost 5 bases and J lost 6; bases outside the gene matches: 9. Germline assignment: CDR1 SGHNT and CDR2 YENEEA. The CDR3 sequence is 16 residues long. The DNA of the CDR3 is TGTGCCAGCAGCCCCTCACTAGCGGGAGTGCGCAATGAGCAGTTCTTC. Protein sequence: CASSPSLAGVRNEQFF. Variable domain in full (rest from reference TRBV11-3 and TRBJ2-1): EAGVVQSPRYKIIEKKQPVAFWCNPISGHNTLYWYLQNLGQGPELLIRYENEEAVDDSQLPKDRFSAERLKGVDSTLKIQPAELGDSAVYLCASSPSLAGVRNEQFFGPGTRLTVL.

This sequence joins TRBV6-6 and TRBJ1-1; D call uncertain. CDR1 and CDR2 (germline): MNHNY, SVGAGI (reference sequence). CDR3 length: 12 residues. V gave up 7 bases and J gave up 3 bases, with 9 bases separating them. The CDR3 bases are TGTGCCAGCACGGACCCTGACACTGAAGCTTTCTTT. It codes for CASTDPDTEAFF.

The V and J genes are TRBV7-2 and TRBJ2-5; TRBD2 aligns across 7 bases. V was pared by 2 bases and J by 11 bases, with 17 bases of the junction left unmatched. The CDR3 runs 16 residues. Per germline, CDR1 SGHTA and CDR2 FQGNSA. CDR3 amino acids: CASSLQWDYRSNEQYF. The DNA of the CDR3 is TGTGCCAGCAGCTTACAATGGGACTACCGATCCAATGAGCAGTACTTC. The full variable domain, with the rest looked up from reference TRBV7-2 and TRBJ2-5, is GAGVSQSPSNKVTEKGKDVELRCDPISGHTALYWYRQSLGQGLEFLIYFQGNSAPDKSGLPSDRFSAERTGGSVSTLTIQRTQQEDSAVYLCASSLQWDYRSNEQYFGPGTRLLVL.

The genes are TRBV27 and TRBJ2-3; D call uncertain. The CDR3 extends over 11 amino acids. Germline loops: CDR1 MNHEY, CDR2 SMNVEV (reference sequence). Trimming removed 7 bases at V and 11 bases at J, with 13 bases between. In nucleotides, the CDR3 is TGTGCCAGCATCTCGTCAAGTCAGCAGTATTTT. Translation gives CASISSSQQYF.